This passage covers 19 T cell receptor beta chains from one sample sequenced in a study of blood T cell repertoires in COVID-19. The repertoire was sequenced with immunoSEQ multiplex PCR; TCRdb's copy has only in-frame clones and lacks some. This sample has about 440,000 clones, with around 91% found just once. Sequenced input: PBMCs or T cells enriched from blood (not recorded which). These receptors originate from a man between 18 and 29 years old who had recovered from COVID-19.

This sequence joins TRBV2 and TRBJ1-1, with TRBD1 matching 9 bases. The V segment lost 7 bases and the J segment 10 bases; nucleotides outside the gene matches: 10. Germline CDR1 is SNHLY and CDR2 is FYNNEI. The CDR3 loop spans 13 amino acids. The CDR3 nucleotides are TGTGCCAGCACTCCAACAGGGGGCGTGTTAGCTTTCTTT. It specifies CASTPTGGVLAFF.

This sequence joins TRBV6-5 and TRBJ1-2, with no clear D. Germline CDR1 reads MNHEY; CDR2 reads SVGAGI. The V gene lost 7 bases and the J gene lost 2 bases, with 11 bases spanning the gap. The CDR3 runs to 13 residues. CDR3 sequence: CASTRDSNYGYTF. CDR3 nucleotides: TGTGCCAGCACTCGGGATTCCAACTATGGCTACACCTTC.

The chain recombines TRBV28 with TRBJ2-1; D is possibly TRBD2 (6 bases). There are 15 residues in the CDR3. CDR1 and CDR2 from the germline V gene are MDHEN and SYDVKM. V shed 4 bases and J shed 6 bases, with 16 bases lying between them. CDR3 residues: CASSSGTGVFNEQFF. The DNA of the CDR3 is TGTGCCAGCAGTTCCGGGACTGGGGTCTTCAATGAGCAGTTCTTC.

There are a few counts of this clone. The chain links TRBV7-6 to TRBJ1-4; D remains ambiguous. CDR3 length equals 17 residues. Per the germline V gene, CDR1 is SGHVS and CDR2 is FNYEAQ. Trimming removed 2 bases at V and 1 base at J, with 14 bases between. Here the CDR3 reads CASSLRTSAGTNEKLFF. DNA for the CDR3: TGTGCCAGCAGCTTACGCACCTCCGCAGGAACTAATGAAAAACTGTTTTTT.

The V gene is TRBV11-2, the J gene TRBJ2-7, with a possible D match to TRBD1 (6 bases). CDR1 and CDR2 from the germline V gene are SGHAT and FQNNGV. The length of the CDR3 is 13 residues. The V end lost 3 bases, the J end lost 3 bases, and 9 bases lay between the germline ends. The CDR3 DNA follows: TGTGCCAGCAGCTTTACAGGGAACTACGAGCAGTACTTC. Protein product: CASSFTGNYEQYF.

The chain links TRBV12-3 or TRBV12-4 to TRBJ2-1; D gene unclear. Trimming took 4 bases from V and 1 from J, leaving 5 bases between them. The CDR3 is made up of 13 amino acids. The CDR3 DNA sequence: TGTGCCAGCAGTTCGGGTTCCTACAATGAGCAGTTCTTC. Translating it yields CASSSGSYNEQFF.

The V and J genes are TRBV15 and TRBJ1-5, with D maybe TRBD1 (5 bases). Trimming took 1 base from V and 4 from J, leaving 11 bases between them. CDR1 is LNHNV, CDR2 YYDKDF, per germline (reference sequence). The CDR3 sequence is 15 residues long. CDR3: CATSRGRGGNQPQHF. For the CDR3, the DNA is TGTGCCACCAGCAGAGGTCGCGGGGGGAATCAGCCCCAGCATTTT. The entire variable domain, with the rest obtained from reference TRBV15 and TRBJ1-5, is as follows: DAMVIQNPRYQVTQFGKPVTLSCSQTLNHNVMYWYQQKSSQAPKLLFHYYDKDFNNEADTPDNFQSRRPNTSFCFLDIRSPGLGDTAMYLCATSRGRGGNQPQHFGDGTRLSIL.

This sequence joins TRBV5-4 and TRBJ2-7, with D possibly TRBD2 on 6 matching bases. The germline V gene encodes CDR1 SGHNT and CDR2 YYREEE (reference sequence). CDR3 size: 14 residues. V was cut by 1 base and J by 6 bases, with 14 bases left in between. The CDR3 reads CASSLRLDQPEQYF. CDR3 nucleotide sequence: TGTGCCAGCAGCTTGAGACTAGATCAACCCGAGCAGTACTTC.

CDR3 sequence: CASSLRAEGTRYEQYF. The DNA for the CDR3 is TGCGCCAGCAGCCTCCGTGCCGAGGGAACTCGCTACGAGCAGTACTTC. The chain carries TRBV5-1 and TRBJ2-7; TRBD2 is a possible D gene (5 bases). Trimming shortened V by 4 bases and J by 3 bases, and 20 bases separated the two germline ends. This CDR3 has 16 amino acids. Germline values: CDR1 SGHRS, CDR2 YFSETQ.

V and J are TRBV19 and TRBJ1-2; 8 bases fit TRBD1. CDR3 size: 15 residues. Germline CDR1 reads LNHDA; CDR2 reads SQIVND (reference sequence). V shed 7 bases, J shed 2 bases, and the junction held 9 bases outside the gene matches. The CDR3 nucleotides read TGTGCCAGTACCAGGACAGGGATAGCGAACTATGGCTACACCTTC. Protein product: CASTRTGIANYGYTF.

J is TRBJ1-3 and V is TRBV27, with D possibly TRBD1 on 6 matching bases. Germline V gene lookup returns CDR1 MNHEY and CDR2 SMNVEV (reference sequence). This CDR3 comprises 14 residues. Trimming removed 6 bases at V and 9 bases at J, with 18 bases between. Here the CDR3 reads CASREDRLGGTIYF. As DNA, the CDR3 is TGTGCCAGCAGGGAGGACAGATTAGGAGGCACCATATATTTT.

The V gene is TRBV9, the J gene TRBJ1-6; possibly TRBD1 for D (5 bases). The V end lost 5 bases, the J end lost 5 bases, and 14 bases lay between the germline ends. The CDR3 has 15 amino acids. Germline CDR1 reads SGDLS; CDR2 reads YYNGEE. CDR3 region: CASRNSPGDNSPLHF. The CDR3, as DNA: TGTGCCAGCAGGAACAGCCCGGGGGATAATTCACCCCTCCACTTT.

As for this clone: A read error may account for a junction end that differs from germline. The V gene is TRBV7-8, the J gene TRBJ1-1; TRBD1 matches at 8 bases. The V gene's germline CDR1 is SGHVS and CDR2 FQNEAQ. The CDR3 contains 14 residues. CDR3 sequence: CASSQRDRNSEAFF. Here the CDR3 DNA reads TGTGCCAGCAGCCAACGGGACAGGAACTCTGAAGCTTTCTTT.

V and J are TRBV5-1 and TRBJ2-3; 11 positions match TRBD2. Unmatched junction bases numbered 4, after V lost 4 bases and J lost 0 bases. This CDR3 is built from 16 residues. Germline V gives CDR1 SGHRS, CDR2 YFSETQ. In nucleotides, the CDR3 is TGCGCCAGCAGCGTTAGCGGGAGGGCCAGCACAGATACGCAGTATTTT. Translation: CASSVSGRASTDTQYF.

The V and J genes are TRBV3-1 (or the pseudogene TRBV3-2) and TRBJ1-2; D unresolved. Trimming shortened V by 0 bases and J by 6 bases, and 8 bases separated the two germline ends. Germline CDR1 and CDR2: LGHDT and YNNKEL (reference sequence). CDR3 length equals 13 residues. CDR3 sequence: CASSQDTIDGYTF. CDR3 DNA sequence: TGTGCCAGCAGCCAAGACACCATAGATGGCTACACCTTC.

The genes are TRBV28 and TRBJ2-2, with a weak D call TRBD2 (6 bases). Deletions cut 8 bases from V and 6 bases from J, with 13 bases between. The CDR3 runs 13 residues. Per germline, CDR1 MDHEN and CDR2 SYDVKM. In DNA, the CDR3 is TGTGCCAGCGGCGGGACGGCAGCCGGGGAGCTGTTTTTT. Its translation: CASGGTAAGELFF.

V gene TRBV29-1 combines with J gene TRBJ1-1, with D perhaps TRBD1 (6 bases). V lost 6 bases and J lost 1, with 12 bases in between. This CDR3 comprises 13 residues. Germline V gene data show CDR1 as SQVTM and CDR2 as ANQGSEA. The CDR3 loop is CSVTKGQNTEAFF. The CDR3 nucleotides are TGCAGCGTAACGAAGGGACAGAACACTGAAGCTTTCTTT.

This chain uses TRBV3-1 (or the pseudogene TRBV3-2) with TRBJ2-2; tentatively, D is TRBD2 (6 bases). CDR3 length: 13 amino acids. Germline CDR1 LGHDT, CDR2 YNNKEL (reference sequence). Trimming left V 4 bases short and J 7 bases short, with 10 bases between. The CDR3 region has the DNA TGTGCCAGCAGCCGACTAGATTTCGGGGAGCTGTTTTTT. This sequence encodes CASSRLDFGELFF.

J is TRBJ2-6 and V is TRBV2, with 9 bases matching TRBD2. Per germline, CDR1 SNHLY and CDR2 FYNNEI. Trimming at V came to 6 bases and at J to 0 bases, leaving 6 bases not matched to a gene. The CDR3 loop spans 17 amino acids. The CDR3 region has the DNA TGTGCCAGCAGCCCGGGACTAGCCCTCTCTGGGGCCAACGTCCTGACTTTC. It translates to CASSPGLALSGANVLTF.